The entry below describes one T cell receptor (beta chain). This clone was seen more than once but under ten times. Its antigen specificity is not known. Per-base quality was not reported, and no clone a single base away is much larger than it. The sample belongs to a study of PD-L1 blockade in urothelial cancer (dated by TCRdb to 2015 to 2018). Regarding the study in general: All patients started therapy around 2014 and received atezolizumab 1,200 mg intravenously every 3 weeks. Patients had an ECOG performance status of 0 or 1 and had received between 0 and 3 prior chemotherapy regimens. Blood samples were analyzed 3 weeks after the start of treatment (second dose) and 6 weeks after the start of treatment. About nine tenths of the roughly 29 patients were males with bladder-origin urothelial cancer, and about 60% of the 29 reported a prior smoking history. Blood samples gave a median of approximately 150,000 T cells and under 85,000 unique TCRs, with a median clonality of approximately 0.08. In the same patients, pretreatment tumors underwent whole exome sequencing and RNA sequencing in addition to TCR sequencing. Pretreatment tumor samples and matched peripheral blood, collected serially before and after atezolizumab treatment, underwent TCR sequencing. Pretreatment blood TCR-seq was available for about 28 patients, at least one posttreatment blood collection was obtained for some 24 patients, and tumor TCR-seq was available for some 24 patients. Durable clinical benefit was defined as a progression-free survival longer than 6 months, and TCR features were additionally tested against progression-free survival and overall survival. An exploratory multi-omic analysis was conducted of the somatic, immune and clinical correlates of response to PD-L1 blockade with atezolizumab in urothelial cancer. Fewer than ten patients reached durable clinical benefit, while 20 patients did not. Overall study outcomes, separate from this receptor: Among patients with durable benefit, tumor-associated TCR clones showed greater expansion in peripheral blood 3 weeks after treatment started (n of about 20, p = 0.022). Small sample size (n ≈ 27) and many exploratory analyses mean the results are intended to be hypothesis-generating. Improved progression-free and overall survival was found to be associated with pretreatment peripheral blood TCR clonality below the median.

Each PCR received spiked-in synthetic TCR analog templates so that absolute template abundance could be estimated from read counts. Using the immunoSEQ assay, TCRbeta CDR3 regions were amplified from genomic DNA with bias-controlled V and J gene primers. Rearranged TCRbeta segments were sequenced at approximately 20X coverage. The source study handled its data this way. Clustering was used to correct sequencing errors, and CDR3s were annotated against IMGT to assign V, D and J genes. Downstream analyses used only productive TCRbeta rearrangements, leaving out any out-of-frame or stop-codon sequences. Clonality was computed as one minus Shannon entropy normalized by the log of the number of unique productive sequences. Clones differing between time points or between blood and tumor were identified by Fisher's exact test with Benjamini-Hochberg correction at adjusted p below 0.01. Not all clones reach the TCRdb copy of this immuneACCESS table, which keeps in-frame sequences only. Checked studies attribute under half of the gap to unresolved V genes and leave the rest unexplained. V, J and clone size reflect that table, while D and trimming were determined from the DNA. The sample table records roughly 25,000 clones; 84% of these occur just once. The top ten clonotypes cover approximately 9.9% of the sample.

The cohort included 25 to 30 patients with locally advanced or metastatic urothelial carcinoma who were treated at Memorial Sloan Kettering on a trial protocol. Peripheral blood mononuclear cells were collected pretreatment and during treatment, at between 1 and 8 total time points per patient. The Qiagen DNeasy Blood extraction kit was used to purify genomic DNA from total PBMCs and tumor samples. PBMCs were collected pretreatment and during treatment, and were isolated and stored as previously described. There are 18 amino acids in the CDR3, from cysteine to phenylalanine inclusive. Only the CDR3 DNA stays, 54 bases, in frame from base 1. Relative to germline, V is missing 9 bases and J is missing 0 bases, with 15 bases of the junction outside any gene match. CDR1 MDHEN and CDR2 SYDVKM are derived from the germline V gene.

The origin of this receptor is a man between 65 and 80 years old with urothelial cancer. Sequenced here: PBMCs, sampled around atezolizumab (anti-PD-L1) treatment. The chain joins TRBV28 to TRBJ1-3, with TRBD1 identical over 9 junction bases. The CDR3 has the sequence CASSPGTGLPYSGNTIYF. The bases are TGTGCCAGTTCCCCCGGGACAGGGCTTCCATACTCTGGAAACACCATATATTTT.